Included here is one TCR beta chain sequence, with context. These data are taken from a study of blood T cell repertoires in COVID-19. Across the whole study: The study drew acute and convalescent COVID-19 samples from the United States, Italy and Spain. PBMCs, B-cell-depleted T cells, or T cells provided the cDNA or gDNA that made up the material.

In the study's own analysis: Estimates of nucleated cell counts were drawn from the amplification of reference gene primers. The assay was immunoSEQ multiplex PCR, and TCRdb's table has in-frame clones only and misses some. V, J and clone size reflect that table, while D and trimming were determined from the DNA. This table has over 85,000 clones, 72% appearing once. The specimen was peripheral blood. This receptor was identified in a woman aged 55-70 years with acute or convalescent COVID-19.

The CDR3 protein is CASSVDGTTGAFF. DNA of the CDR3: TGTGCCAGCAGTGTGGACGGGACAACGGGGGCTTTCTTT. The V and J genes are TRBV2 and TRBJ1-1, with D perhaps TRBD1 (6 bases). V lost 4 bases and J lost 11, with 17 bases in between. CDR3 length: 13 residues. Per germline, CDR1 SNHLY and CDR2 FYNNEI. Looking up the rest from reference TRBV2 and TRBJ1-1 gives the full variable domain: EPEVTQTPSHQVTQMGQEVILRCVPISNHLYFYWYRQILGQKVEFLVSFYNNEISEKSEIFDDQFSVERPDGSNFTLKIRSTKLEDSAMYFCASSVDGTTGAFFGQGTRLTVV.